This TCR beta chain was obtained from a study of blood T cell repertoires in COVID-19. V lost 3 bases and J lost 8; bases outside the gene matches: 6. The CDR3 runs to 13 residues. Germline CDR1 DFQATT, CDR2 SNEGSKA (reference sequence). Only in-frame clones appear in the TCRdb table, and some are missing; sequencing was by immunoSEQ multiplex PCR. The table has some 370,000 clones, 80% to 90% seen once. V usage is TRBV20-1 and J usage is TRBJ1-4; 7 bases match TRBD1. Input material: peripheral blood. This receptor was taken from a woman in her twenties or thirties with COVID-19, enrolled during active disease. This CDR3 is CSASRDRPEKLFF. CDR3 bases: TGCAGTGCTAGTCGGGACAGACCAGAAAAACTGTTTTTT.